The rows below give T cell receptor beta chains drawn from one sample of a study of beta chain features in type 1 diabetes. The protocol was immunoSEQ multiplex PCR, while the TCRdb copy is restricted to in-frame clones and leaves out a portion. Altogether about 450,000 clones are present, approximately 10% being singletons, with the ten largest covering more than 0.045%. The sample consisted of naive CD4+ T cells from blood. The receptors here all came from a woman between 18 and 29 years old in good health. Each CDR3 is given with its conserved first and last residue. The D gene is left open where the match is weak. Size values are once, few and many counts, or a class for expanded clones, and some rows have none.

TRBJ2-5	TRBV28	.	.	TGTGCCAGCAGGACAGGTACCTGGTTGACCCAGTACTTC	CASRTGTWLTQYF
TRBJ2-3	TRBV5-1	few	TRBD1	TGCGCCAGCAGCTTGGGGACAGGGGACACAGATACGCAGTATTTT	CASSLGTGDTDTQYF
TRBJ1-4	TRBV9	few	.	TGTGCCAGCAGCGTCAGGCTGGGTGAAAAACTGTTTTTT	CASSVRLGEKLFF
TRBJ2-7	TRBV7-2	.	TRBD2	TGTGCCAGCAGTTCCACGGGACTCCTTCGCCGGACTAGCGGATACGAGCAGTACTTC	CASSSTGLLRRTSGYEQYF
TRBJ2-3	TRBV27	few	.	TGTGCCAGCAGCGCGAACCCAGGTGGTACGCAGTATTTT	CASSANPGGTQYF
TRBJ2-7	TRBV23-1	.	TRBD1	TGCGCCAGCAGTCAATCGAGGTCTGGACAGGCCGGCGCCTACGAGCAGTACTTC	CASSQSRSGQAGAYEQYF
TRBJ2-7	TRBV19	few	.	TGTGCCAGTAGTCCGAACCAATGGGTCTCCTACGAGCAGTACTTC	CASSPNQWVSYEQYF
TRBJ2-2	TRBV27	.	TRBD1	TGTGCCAGCAGTTTAAGGGGGCGGGTCGCCGGGGAGCTGTTTTTT	CASSLRGRVAGELFF
TRBJ2-6	TRBV4-1	.	.	TGCGCCAGCAGCCAAGAATGGAATTGGTCTGGGGCCAACGTCCTGACTTTC	CASSQEWNWSGANVLTF
TRBJ2-3	TRBV7-2	.	.	TGTGCCAGCAGCGCTGCGACAGATACGCAGTATTTT	CASSAATDTQYF
TRBJ2-3	TRBV5-1	few	.	TGCGCCAGCAGCTTGAGGCAGGCTTCAGATACGCAGTATTTT	CASSLRQASDTQYF
TRBJ1-2	TRBV6-6	.	.	TGTGCCAGCAGTTACGAGGTCTCGGGCTACACCTTC	CASSYEVSGYTF
TRBJ1-2	TRBV9	.	TRBD1	TGTGCCAGCAGCACAGGACAGGGGAACTATGGCTACACCTTC	CASSTGQGNYGYTF
TRBJ2-5	TRBV23-1	few	.	TGCGCCAGCAGTCAACTCCCCCGAGGGTGGGAGGAGACCCAGTACTTC	CASSQLPRGWEETQYF
TRBJ1-1	TRBV7-2	.	.	TGTGCCAGCAGCCCAATACGCGATACGTCCAGGGGCACTGAAGCTTTCTTT	CASSPIRDTSRGTEAFF
TRBJ2-7	TRBV30	.	.	TGTGCCTGGAGTGGAACCCGGGACTACGAGCAGTACTTC	CAWSGTRDYEQYF
TRBJ2-5	TRBV19	.	.	TGTGCCAGTAGTCGGCAGGGGACCCTCCAAGAGACCCAGTACTTC	CASSRQGTLQETQYF
TRBJ2-5	TRBV10-3	.	TRBD2	TGTGCCATCAGTGCAAGCGGGGTCAAAGAGACCCAGTACTTC	CAISASGVKETQYF
TRBJ2-7	TRBV20-1	few	TRBD1	TGCAGTGCCCCGACAGGGGGGGAGCAGTACTTC	CSAPTGGEQYF
TRBJ1-5	TRBV19	few	TRBD1	TGTGCCAGTAGTCGACAGGGCCAACAGCCCCAGCATTTT	CASSRQGQQPQHF
TRBJ1-5	TRBV6-6	few	TRBD1	TGTGCCAGCAGGCTTCGACAGGGGAGCAATCAGCCCCAGCATTTT	CASRLRQGSNQPQHF
TRBJ1-2	TRBV7-2	.	TRBD1	TGTGCCAGCAGCCGAAGGGTCGAGGGGGCGGATGGCTACACCTTC	CASSRRVEGADGYTF
TRBJ2-1	TRBV10-3	few	.	TGTGCCATCAGTGAGTCGGCGGGTGATGAGCAGTTCTTC	CAISESAGDEQFF
TRBJ2-6	TRBV14	.	.	TGTGCCAGCAGCCAAGTATTTTGGGGCTCTGGGGCCAACGTCCTGACTTTC	CASSQVFWGSGANVLTF
TRBJ1-2	TRBV2	few	TRBD1	TGTGCCAGCAGGGAACAGGGGGCTATAGTCTATGGCTACACCTTC	CASREQGAIVYGYTF
TRBJ2-1	TRBV6-6	.	.	TGTGCCAGCAGCCAACAGGGAAATGAGCAGTTCTTC	CASSQQGNEQFF
TRBJ2-1	TRBV19	.	TRBD2	TGTGCCAGTAGGGGGCTAGCGGGAGGGAGCTCCTACAATGAGCAGTTCTTC	CASRGLAGGSSYNEQFF
TRBJ1-4	TRBV4-2	.	TRBD1	TGTGCCAGCAGCCAAACGTACAGGGGGCCATTCCCCCTTAATGAAAAACTGTTTTTT	CASSQTYRGPFPLNEKLFF
TRBJ1-4	TRBV10-3	few	.	TGTGCCATCAGTGGCGACGGGACACCAAATGAAAAACTGTTTTTT	CAISGDGTPNEKLFF
TRBJ2-1	TRBV19	.	.	TGTGCCAGTAGTGGGTACAGGAGGGCGGACAATGAGCAGTTCTTC	CASSGYRRADNEQFF
TRBJ2-3	TRBV7-9	.	.	TGTGCCAGCAGCTTCTCGGGGGGCAGGGGCACAGATACGCAGTATTTT	CASSFSGGRGTDTQYF
TRBJ2-3	TRBV5-4	.	.	TGTGCCAGCAGCTTCGGTGCAGGGGCAGGAGCAGATACGCAGTATTTT	CASSFGAGAGADTQYF
TRBJ1-2	TRBV7-9	.	TRBD1	TGTGCCAGCAGCCGGACAGGGGATGGCTACACCTTC	CASSRTGDGYTF
TRBJ2-5	TRBV11-2	.	.	TGTGCCAGCAGCACAAAGAGGTTTTCGGGGTCAGAGACCCAGTACTTC	CASSTKRFSGSETQYF
TRBJ2-7	TRBV7-2	.	TRBD2	TGTGCCAGCAGCTTATCCTACCTCGGGGCTAGCGGGCAGTACTTC	CASSLSYLGASGQYF
TRBJ2-7	TRBV5-4	few	.	TGTGCCAGCAGCTTTCCGGGTACAAGGTCCTACGAGCAGTACTTC	CASSFPGTRSYEQYF
TRBJ2-1	TRBV7-3	few	.	TGTGCCAGCAGTTCCCCAGGGAATGAGCAGTTCTTC	CASSSPGNEQFF
TRBJ2-1	TRBV29-1	few	.	TGCAGCGTTCTAAGTACAGGCAATGAGCAGTTCTTC	CSVLSTGNEQFF
TRBJ2-5	TRBV29-1	.	.	TGCAGCGTTGACCCCCCCGAGACTACTCAAGAGACCCAGTACTTC	CSVDPPETTQETQYF
TRBJ2-5	TRBV21-1	.	.	TGTGCCAGCAGCAAATCCCACAGGGAAGAGACCCAGTACTTC	CASSKSHREETQYF
TRBJ1-3	TRBV4-3	.	.	TGCGCCAGCAGCCAAACTCAGGCTGGCCTCTCTGGAAACACCATATATTTT	CASSQTQAGLSGNTIYF
TRBJ2-1	TRBV23-1	.	.	TGCGCCAGCAGTTATACCAGGGGTGAGCAGTTCTTC	CASSYTRGEQFF
TRBJ2-1	TRBV9	.	.	TGTGCCAGCAGCGTAGGGTGGGGAAGTGAGCAGTTCTTC	CASSVGWGSEQFF
TRBJ1-4	TRBV9	.	TRBD1	TGTGCCAGCAGCGCGACAGGGACAACTAATGAAAAACTGTTTTTT	CASSATGTTNEKLFF
TRBJ2-1	TRBV9	.	.	TGTGCCAGCAGCGTTGAGATGGTGTCGGGTGAGCAGTTCTTC	CASSVEMVSGEQFF
TRBJ2-5	TRBV7-2	.	TRBD2	TGTGCCAGCAGCCCCCCACTACTAGCGGGAGAGGTAGTGGCGGAGACCCAGTACTTC	CASSPPLLAGEVVAETQYF
TRBJ2-1	TRBV7-9	.	TRBD2	TGTGCCAGCGAGCGGGGGGTTTTCAATGAGCAGTTCTTC	CASERGVFNEQFF
TRBJ2-1	TRBV11-2	few	.	TGTGCCAGCGGGGGGCCGCGAAATGAGCAGTTCTTC	CASGGPRNEQFF
TRBJ1-5	TRBV5-6	.	.	TGTGCCAGCAGCCCAACGGGGAACCGGCCTAAGCCCCAGCATTTT	CASSPTGNRPKPQHF
TRBJ2-3	TRBV11-2	.	.	TGTGCCAGCAGCTTAGACCAAGATACGCAGTATTTT	CASSLDQDTQYF
TRBJ2-1	TRBV2	few	.	TGTGCCAGTACGCTACTCACCAATGAGCAGTTCTTC	CASTLLTNEQFF
TRBJ2-7	TRBV27	.	.	TGTGCCAGCAAGCCAAGCCGCCTTCCCTCGGAGCAGTACTTC	CASKPSRLPSEQYF
TRBJ2-7	TRBV5-4	.	TRBD1	TGTGCCAGCAGCTCCCCAGGGGGCTACGAGCAGTACTTC	CASSSPGGYEQYF
TRBJ2-2	TRBV7-3	.	.	TGTGCCAGCAGCTTAACTAGTCCCGGGGAGCTGTTTTTT	CASSLTSPGELFF
TRBJ2-1	TRBV4-1	few	TRBD1	TGCGCCAGCAGCCAAACCACAGGGGTGATGGGCAATGAGCAGTTCTTC	CASSQTTGVMGNEQFF
TRBJ1-2	TRBV9	.	.	TGTGCCAGCAGCCCACGGTCTGACTATGGCTACACCTTC	CASSPRSDYGYTF
TRBJ2-1	TRBV18	.	TRBD1	TGTGCCAGCTCACCCCGGACAGGCGATGAGCAGTTCTTC	CASSPRTGDEQFF
TRBJ2-6	TRBV7-9	few	.	TGTGCCAGCACAAGAGAGTACTCTGGGGCCAACGTCCTGACTTTC	CASTREYSGANVLTF